This TCR beta chain derives from a study of T cell responses to AZD1222 COVID-19 vaccine. CDR3 length: 13 residues. V was cut by 3 bases and J by 10 bases, with 12 bases left in between. CDR1 is SEHNR, CDR2 FQNEAQ, per germline (reference sequence). TCRdb keeps only in-frame clones here, not all; method: immunoSEQ multiplex PCR. The repertoire holds around 180,000 clones, 94% seen once, with 1.6% in the top ten. This clone was observed once. As yet, its antigen is unknown. Study results and caveats: Close to half of all spike-specific TCRs reportedly target regions of the variants that are unmutated. Donors skewed white British and female; clonal diversity was possibly underestimated.

The rearrangement joins TRBV7-9 to TRBJ1-4; D not certain. The receptor was isolated from an adult who received the AZD1222 COVID-19 vaccine. The sequencing used peripheral blood, collected 28 days after the second AZD1222 dose. The CDR3 sequence: CASSFQEDGKLFF. CDR3 DNA sequence: TGTGCCAGCAGCTTCCAGGAGGATGGAAAACTGTTTTTT.